This TCR beta chain was sequenced for a study of neurological immune-mediated disorders. Notes on the study in general: Falling below healthy controls, multiple sclerosis showed the least TCR clonal expansion, while HTLV-1-associated myelopathy showed the most.

This clonotype was counted only a few times. The antigen is not known. The CDR3 has 14 amino acids. CDR1 and CDR2 from the germline V gene are SGHVS and FQNEAQ. Trimming stripped 2 bases from V and 7 bases from J, with 12 bases between. Via MiXCR, TCRdb re-called the 5' RACE reads, giving one row per CDR3 protein. This sample carries 69,000 or so distinct CDR3 sequences, approximately 5% of them seen once, and the ten largest clones take 2% to 2.5%. The sequence was obtained from an older woman with multiple sclerosis. V and J are TRBV7-8 and TRBJ2-1, with unresolved D. Sequencing was carried out using PBMCs. The CDR3 region has the DNA TGTGCCAGCAGCTTAACGATCCCCATGAATGAGCAGTTCTTC. As protein: CASSLTIPMNEQFF. Looking up the rest from reference TRBV7-8 and TRBJ2-1 gives the full variable domain: GAGVSQSPRYKVAKRGQDVALRCDPISGHVSLFWYQQALGQGPEFLTYFQNEAQLDKSGLPSDRFFAERPEGSVSTLKIQRTQQEDSAVYLCASSLTIPMNEQFFGPGTRLTVL.